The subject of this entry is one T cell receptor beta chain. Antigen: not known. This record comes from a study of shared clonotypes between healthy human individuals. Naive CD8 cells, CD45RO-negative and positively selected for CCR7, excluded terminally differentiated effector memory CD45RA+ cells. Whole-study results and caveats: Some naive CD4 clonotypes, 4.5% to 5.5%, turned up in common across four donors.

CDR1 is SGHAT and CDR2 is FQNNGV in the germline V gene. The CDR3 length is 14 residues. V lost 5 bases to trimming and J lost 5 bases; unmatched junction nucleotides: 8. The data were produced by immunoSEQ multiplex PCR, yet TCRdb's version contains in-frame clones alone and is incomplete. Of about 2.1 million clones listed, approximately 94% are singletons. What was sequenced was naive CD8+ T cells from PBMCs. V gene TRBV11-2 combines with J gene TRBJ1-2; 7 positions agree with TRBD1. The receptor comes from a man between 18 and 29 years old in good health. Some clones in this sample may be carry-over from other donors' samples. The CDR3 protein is CASSPTRDSYGYTF. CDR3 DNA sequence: TGTGCCAGCAGCCCGACCCGGGACAGTTATGGCTACACCTTC.